This TCR beta chain derives from a study of graft-versus-host responses after intestinal transplantation. Regarding the study as a whole: GvH clones occurred in recipient marrow; some first appeared in ileum or blood.

The method was immunoSEQ multiplex PCR; TCRdb's version includes in-frame clones alone and lacks a portion of them. The sample carries about 17,000 clones, roughly 80% recorded once. Graft tissue was processed to release intraepithelial and lamina propria lymphocytes. A remark on this clone: Its antigen is undetermined.

This CDR3 comprises 14 residues. Trimming removed 4 bases at V and 1 base at J, with 8 bases between. Germline lookup yields CDR1 WNHNN and CDR2 SYGVQD (reference sequence). The sample in question was ileum tissue, obtained about 460 days after intestinal transplant. The TCR originated in a human patient who received an intestinal transplant, so some T cells may come from the graft donor. The chain has TRBV10-1 and TRBJ1-5, with TRBD1 as a possible D gene (5 bases). The CDR3 here is CASSAQGSNQPQHF. CDR3 DNA: TGCGCCAGCAGTGCCCAGGGCAGCAATCAGCCCCAGCATTTT.